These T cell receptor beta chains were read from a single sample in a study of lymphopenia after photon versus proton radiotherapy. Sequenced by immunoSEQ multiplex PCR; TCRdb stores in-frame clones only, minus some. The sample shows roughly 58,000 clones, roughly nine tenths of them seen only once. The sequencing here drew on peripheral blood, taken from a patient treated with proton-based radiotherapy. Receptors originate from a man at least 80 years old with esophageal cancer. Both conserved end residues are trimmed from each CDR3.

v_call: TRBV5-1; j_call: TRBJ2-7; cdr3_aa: ASSLPLRPYEQY
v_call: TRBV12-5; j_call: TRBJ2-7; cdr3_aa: ASGPSVREQY
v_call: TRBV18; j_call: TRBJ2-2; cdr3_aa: ASSPRLAGGSGELF
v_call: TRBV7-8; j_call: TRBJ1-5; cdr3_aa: ASSRDTNQPQH
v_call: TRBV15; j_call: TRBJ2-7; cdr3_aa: ATSRGGGLAFSSYEQY
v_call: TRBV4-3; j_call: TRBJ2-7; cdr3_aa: ASSLVRTGAYEQY
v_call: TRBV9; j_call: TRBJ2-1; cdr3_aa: ASSVDWDEQF
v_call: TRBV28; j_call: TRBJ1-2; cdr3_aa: ASSLYTYGYT
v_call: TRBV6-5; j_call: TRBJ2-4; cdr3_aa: ASSSPRRGENIQY
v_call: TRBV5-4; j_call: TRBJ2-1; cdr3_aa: ASSLPGQLTYNEQF
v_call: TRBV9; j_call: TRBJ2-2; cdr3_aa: ASSVELAGVTGELF
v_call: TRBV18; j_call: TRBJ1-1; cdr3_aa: ASSPPAVEAF
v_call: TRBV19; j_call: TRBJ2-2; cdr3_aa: ASSIRGGGTGELF
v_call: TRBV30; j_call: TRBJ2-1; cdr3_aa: AWARGVALVNEQF
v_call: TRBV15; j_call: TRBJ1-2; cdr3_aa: ATSRGDYGYT
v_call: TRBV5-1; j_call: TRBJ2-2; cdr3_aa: ASSLSQGVNTGELF
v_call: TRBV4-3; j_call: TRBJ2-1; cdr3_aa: ASSQDEGLSSYNEQF
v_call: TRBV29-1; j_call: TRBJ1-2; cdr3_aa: SVRQGFVGYT
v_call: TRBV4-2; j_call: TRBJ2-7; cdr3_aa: ASSLRREGQFEQY
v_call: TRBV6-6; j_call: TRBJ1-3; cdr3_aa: ASSYWGADTIY
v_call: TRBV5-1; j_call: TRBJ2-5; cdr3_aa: ASSLTSGVAETQY
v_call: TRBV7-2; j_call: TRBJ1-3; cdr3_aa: ASSFEDSGNTIY
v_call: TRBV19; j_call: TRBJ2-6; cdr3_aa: ASSRGRVGSGANVLT
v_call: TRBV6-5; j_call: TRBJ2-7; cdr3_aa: AAGLAGRPYEQY
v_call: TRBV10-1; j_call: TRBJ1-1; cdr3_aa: ASMRTLNTEAF
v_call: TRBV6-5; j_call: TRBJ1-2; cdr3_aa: ASSLAGDGYT
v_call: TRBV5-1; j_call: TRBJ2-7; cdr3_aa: ASSLVSSGRNEQY
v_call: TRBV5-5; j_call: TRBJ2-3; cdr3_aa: ASSVPTDTQY
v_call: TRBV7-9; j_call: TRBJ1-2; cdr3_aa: ASSNREYGYT
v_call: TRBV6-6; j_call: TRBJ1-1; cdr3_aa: ASSYPDRAQAF
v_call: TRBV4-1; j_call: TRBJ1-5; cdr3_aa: ASSQVLGNQPQH
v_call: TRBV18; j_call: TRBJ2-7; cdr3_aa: ASSPMGQSDEQY
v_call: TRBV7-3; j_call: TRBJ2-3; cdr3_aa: ASSLPEADTQY
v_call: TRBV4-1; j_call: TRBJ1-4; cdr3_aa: ASSQPARAREKLF
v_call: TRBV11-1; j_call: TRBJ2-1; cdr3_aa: ASSWGRAANEQF
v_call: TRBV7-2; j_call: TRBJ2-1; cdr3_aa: ATHPSGSSNEQF
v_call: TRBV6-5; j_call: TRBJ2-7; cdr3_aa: ASSYSEISEQY
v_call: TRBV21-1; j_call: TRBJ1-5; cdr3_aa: ASSKVGRGQGYSNQPQH
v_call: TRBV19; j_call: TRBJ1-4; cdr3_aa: ASQYRGDEKLF
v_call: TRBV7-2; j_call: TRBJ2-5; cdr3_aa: ASSSNGAVQETQY
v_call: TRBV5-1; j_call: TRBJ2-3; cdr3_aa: ASSHYKPLRRDTQY
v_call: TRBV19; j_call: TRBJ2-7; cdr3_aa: ASSATSTDHYEQY
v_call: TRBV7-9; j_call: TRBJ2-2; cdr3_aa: ASSQGTSGSDTGELF
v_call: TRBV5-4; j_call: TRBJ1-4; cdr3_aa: ASSLAPGRSVEKLF
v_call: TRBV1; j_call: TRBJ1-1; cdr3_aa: TSSQEDPQEVDTEAF
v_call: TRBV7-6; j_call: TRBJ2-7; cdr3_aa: ASSLGQNEQY
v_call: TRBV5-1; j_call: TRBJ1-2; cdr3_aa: ASSLAINYGYT
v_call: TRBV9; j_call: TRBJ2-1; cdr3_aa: ASSVDLAGGQRNEQF
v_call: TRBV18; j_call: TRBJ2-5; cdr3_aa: ASSPNQRGLQETQY
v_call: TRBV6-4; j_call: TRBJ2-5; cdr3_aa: ASSVGVWETQY
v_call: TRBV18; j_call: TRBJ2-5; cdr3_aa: ASSPGAEETQY
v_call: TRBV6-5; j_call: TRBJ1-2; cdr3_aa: ASRNLGTGGGYT
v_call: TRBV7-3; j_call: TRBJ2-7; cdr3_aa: ASSRGGDSPYEQY
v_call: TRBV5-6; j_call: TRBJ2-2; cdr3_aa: ASSLGQGDTGELF